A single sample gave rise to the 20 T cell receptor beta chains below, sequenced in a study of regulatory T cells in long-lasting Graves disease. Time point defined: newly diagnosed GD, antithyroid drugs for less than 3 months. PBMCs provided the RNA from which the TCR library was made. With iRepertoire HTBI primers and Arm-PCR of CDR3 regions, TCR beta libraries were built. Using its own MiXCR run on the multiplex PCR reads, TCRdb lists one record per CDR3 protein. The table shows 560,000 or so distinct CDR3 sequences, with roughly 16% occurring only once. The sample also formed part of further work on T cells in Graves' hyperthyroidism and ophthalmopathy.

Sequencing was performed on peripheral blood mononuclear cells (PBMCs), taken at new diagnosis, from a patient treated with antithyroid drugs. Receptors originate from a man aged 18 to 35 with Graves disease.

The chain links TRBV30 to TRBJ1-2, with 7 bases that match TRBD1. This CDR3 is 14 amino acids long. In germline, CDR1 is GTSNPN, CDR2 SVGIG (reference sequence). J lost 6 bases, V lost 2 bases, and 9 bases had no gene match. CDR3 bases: TGTGCCTGGAGTTTCCATGACAGGGAAGATGGCTACACCTTC. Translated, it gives CAWSFHDREDGYTF.

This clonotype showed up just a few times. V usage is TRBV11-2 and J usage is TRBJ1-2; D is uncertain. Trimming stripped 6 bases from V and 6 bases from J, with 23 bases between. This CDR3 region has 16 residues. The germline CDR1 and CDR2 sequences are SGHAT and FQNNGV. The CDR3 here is CASSEFGAGRRNGYTF. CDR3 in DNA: TGTGCCAGCAGTGAATTCGGCGCGGGAAGAAGAAATGGCTACACCTTC.

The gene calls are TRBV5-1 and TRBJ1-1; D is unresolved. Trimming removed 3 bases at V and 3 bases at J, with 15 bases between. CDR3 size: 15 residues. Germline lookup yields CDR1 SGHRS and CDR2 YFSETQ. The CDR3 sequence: CASSSRRSRDTEAFF. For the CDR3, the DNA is TGCGCCAGCAGCTCGCGAAGGTCCCGGGACACTGAAGCTTTCTTT.

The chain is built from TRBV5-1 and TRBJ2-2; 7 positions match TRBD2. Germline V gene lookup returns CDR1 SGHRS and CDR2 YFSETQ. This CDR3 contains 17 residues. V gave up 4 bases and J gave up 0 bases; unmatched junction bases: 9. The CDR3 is CASSRARGLANTGELFF. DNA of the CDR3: TGCGCCAGCAGCAGGGCCCGTGGACTAGCGAACACCGGGGAGCTGTTTTTT.

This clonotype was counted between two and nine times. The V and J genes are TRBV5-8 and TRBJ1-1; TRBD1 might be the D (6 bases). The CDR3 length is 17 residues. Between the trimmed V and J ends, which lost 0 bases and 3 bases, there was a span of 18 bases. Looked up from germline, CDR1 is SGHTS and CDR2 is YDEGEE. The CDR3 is CASSLAGAGVSDTEAFF. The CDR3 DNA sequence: TGTGCCAGCAGCTTGGCAGGGGCAGGGGTATCGGACACTGAAGCTTTCTTT.

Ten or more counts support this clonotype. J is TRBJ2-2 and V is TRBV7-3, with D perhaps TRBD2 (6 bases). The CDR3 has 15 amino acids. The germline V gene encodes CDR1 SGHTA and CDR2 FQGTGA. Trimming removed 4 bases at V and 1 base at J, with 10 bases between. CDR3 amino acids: CASSSMGGNTGELFF. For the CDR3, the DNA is TGTGCCAGCAGCTCAATGGGGGGGAACACCGGGGAGCTGTTTTTT.

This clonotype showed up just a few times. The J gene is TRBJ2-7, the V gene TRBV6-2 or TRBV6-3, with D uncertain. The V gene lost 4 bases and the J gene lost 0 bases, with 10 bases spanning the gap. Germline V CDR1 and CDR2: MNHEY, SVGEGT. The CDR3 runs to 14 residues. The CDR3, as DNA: TGTGCCAGCAGTTTAACGGACCTCTCCTACGAGCAGTACTTC. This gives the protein CASSLTDLSYEQYF.

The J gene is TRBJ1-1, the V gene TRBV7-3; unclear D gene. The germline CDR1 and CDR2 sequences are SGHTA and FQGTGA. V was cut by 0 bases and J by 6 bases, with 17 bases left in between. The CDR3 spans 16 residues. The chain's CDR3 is CASSLTRRGQAPEAFF. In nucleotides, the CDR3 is TGTGCCAGCAGCTTAACGCGCCGGGGTCAGGCCCCTGAAGCTTTCTTT.

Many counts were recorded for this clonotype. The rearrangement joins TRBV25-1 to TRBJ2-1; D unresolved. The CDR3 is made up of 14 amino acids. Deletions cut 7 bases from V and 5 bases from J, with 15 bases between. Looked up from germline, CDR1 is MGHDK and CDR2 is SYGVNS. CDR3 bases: TGTGCCAGCATGGCCCTATCGATCAACAATGAGCAGTTCTTC. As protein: CASMALSINNEQFF. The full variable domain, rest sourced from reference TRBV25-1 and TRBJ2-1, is EADIYQTPRYLVIGTGKKITLECSQTMGHDKMYWYQQDPGMELHLIHYSYGVNSTEKGDLSSESTVSRIRTEHFPLTLESARPSHTSQYLCASMALSINNEQFFGPGTRLTVL.

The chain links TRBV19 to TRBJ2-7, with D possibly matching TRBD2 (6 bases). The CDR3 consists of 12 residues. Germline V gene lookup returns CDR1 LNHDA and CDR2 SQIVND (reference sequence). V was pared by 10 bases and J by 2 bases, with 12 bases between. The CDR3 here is CATRDSAYEQYF. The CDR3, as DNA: TGTGCCACTAGGGACTCAGCCTACGAGCAGTACTTC.

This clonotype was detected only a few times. Here the CDR3 reads CATRRLGVRTDTQYF. CDR3 in DNA: TGTGCCACCAGGCGACTAGGGGTCCGCACAGATACGCAGTATTTT. The chain couples TRBV3-1 to TRBJ2-3; possibly TRBD2 for D (6 bases). The CDR3 runs to 15 residues. Trimming pared 10 bases from V and 1 base from J, leaving 18 bases between. Germline V gene sequence: CDR1 LGHDT, CDR2 YNNKEL (reference sequence).

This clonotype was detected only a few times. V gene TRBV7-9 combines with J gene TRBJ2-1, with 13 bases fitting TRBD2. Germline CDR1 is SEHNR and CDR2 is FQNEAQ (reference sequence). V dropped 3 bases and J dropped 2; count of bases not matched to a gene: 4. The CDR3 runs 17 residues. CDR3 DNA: TGTGCCAGCAGCTTGGCCGGGACTAGCGGGGCCTACAATGAGCAGTTCTTC. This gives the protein CASSLAGTSGAYNEQFF.

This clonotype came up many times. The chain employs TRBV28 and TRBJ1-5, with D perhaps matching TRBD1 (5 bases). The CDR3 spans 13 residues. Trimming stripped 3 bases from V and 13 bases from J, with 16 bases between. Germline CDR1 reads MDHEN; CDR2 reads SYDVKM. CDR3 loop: CASSLLRKGPQHF. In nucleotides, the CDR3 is TGTGCCAGCAGTTTGCTTCGTAAGGGACCACAGCATTTT.

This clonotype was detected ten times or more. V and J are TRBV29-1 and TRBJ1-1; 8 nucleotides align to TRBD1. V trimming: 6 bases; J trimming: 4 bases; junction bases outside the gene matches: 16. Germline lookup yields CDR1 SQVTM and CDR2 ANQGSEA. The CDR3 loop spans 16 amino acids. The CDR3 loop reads CSVIRSGTGFGTEAFF. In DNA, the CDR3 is TGCAGCGTGATACGGTCCGGGACAGGCTTTGGCACTGAAGCTTTCTTT.

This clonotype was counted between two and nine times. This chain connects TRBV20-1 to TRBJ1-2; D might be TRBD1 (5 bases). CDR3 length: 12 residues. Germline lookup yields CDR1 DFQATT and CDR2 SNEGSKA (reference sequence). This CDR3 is CSVLPGAGGYTF. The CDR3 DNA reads TGCAGCGTCCTGCCCGGGGCGGGGGGCTACACCTTC.

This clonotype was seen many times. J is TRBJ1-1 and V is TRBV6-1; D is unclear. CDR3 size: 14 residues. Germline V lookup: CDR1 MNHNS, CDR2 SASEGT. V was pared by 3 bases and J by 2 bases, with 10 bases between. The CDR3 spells CASSDYRHNTEAFF. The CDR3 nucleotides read TGTGCCAGCAGTGATTACCGACACAACACTGAAGCTTTCTTT.

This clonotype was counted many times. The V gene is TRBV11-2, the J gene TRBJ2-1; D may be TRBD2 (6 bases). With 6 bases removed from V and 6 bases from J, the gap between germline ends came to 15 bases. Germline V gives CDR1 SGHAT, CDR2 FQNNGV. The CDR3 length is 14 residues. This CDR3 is CASRGGTLGNEQFF. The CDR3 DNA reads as TGTGCCAGCAGGGGCGGGACGTTGGGCAATGAGCAGTTCTTC. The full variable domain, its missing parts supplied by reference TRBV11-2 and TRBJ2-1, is EAGVAQSPRYKIIEKRQSVAFWCNPISGHATLYWYQQILGQGPKLLIQFQNNGVVDDSQLPKDRFSAERLKGVDSTLKIQPAKLEDSAVYLCASRGGTLGNEQFFGPGTRLTVL.

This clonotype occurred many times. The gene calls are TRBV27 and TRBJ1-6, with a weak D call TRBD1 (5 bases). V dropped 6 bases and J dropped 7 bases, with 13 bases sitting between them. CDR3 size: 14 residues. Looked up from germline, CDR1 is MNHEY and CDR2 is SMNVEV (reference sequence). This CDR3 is CASSRGVGNSPLHF. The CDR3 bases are TGTGCCAGCAGCAGAGGGGTGGGGAATTCACCCCTCCACTTT.

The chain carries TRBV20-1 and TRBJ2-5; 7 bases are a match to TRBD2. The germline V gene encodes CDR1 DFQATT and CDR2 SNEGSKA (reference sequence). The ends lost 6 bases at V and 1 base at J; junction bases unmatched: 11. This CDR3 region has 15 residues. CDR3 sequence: CSAISGAGFQETQYF. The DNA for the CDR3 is TGCAGTGCCATAAGCGGGGCAGGGTTCCAAGAGACCCAGTACTTC.

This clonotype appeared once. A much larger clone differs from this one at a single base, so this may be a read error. CDR3 protein: CSAWRDRGLDTQYF. CDR3 DNA: TGCAGCGCCTGGCGGGACAGGGGGCTAGATACGCAGTATTTT. This chain uses TRBV20-1 with TRBJ2-3, with 12 positions matching TRBD1. This CDR3 spans 14 amino acids. From germline, CDR1 is DFQATT and CDR2 SNEGSKA (reference sequence).